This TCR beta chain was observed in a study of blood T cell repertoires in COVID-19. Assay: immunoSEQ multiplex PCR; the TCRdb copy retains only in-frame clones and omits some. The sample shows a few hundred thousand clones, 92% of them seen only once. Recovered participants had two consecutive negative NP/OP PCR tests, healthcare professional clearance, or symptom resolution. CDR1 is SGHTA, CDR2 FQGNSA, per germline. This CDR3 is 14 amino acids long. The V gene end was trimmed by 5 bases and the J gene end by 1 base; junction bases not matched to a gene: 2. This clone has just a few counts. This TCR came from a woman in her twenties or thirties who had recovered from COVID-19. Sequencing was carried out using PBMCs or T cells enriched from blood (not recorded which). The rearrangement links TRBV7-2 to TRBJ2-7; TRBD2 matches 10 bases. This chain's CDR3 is CASSTSGASYEQYF. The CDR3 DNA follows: TGTGCCAGCAGCACTAGCGGGGCATCCTACGAGCAGTACTTC.